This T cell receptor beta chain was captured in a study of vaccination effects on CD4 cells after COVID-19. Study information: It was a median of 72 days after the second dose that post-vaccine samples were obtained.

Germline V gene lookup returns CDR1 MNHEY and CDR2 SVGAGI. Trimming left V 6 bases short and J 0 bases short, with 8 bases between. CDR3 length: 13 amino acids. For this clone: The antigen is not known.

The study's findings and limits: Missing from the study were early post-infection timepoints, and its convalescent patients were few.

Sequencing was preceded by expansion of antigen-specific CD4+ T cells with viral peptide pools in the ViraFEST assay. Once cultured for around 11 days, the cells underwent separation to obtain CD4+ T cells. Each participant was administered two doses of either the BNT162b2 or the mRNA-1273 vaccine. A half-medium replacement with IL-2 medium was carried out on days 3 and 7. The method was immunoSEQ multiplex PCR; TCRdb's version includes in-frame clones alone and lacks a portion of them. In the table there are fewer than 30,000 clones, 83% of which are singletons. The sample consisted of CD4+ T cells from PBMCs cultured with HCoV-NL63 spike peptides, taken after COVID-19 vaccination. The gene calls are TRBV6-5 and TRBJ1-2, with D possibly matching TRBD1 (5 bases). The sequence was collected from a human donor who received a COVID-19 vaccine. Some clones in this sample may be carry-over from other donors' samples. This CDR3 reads CASRRTTNYGYTF. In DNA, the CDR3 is TGTGCCAGCAGGCGGACAACTAACTATGGCTACACCTTC.